Below, 21 T cell receptor beta chains from the same sample are listed, as sequenced in a study of cytomegalovirus exposure and HLA in healthy donors. Primers included in the PCR were 60 Vbeta and 13 Jbeta primers. Sequencing was performed with immunoSEQ multiplex PCR; in TCRdb, only in-frame clones are kept and a portion is missing. The sample holds 250,000 or so clones, more than 75% seen once. Source material: PBMCs. The receptors were gathered from a human donor in good health.

The chain uses TRBV29-1 and TRBJ1-2, with TRBD1 matching 7 bases. Germline-derived CDR1 and CDR2 are SQVTM and ANQGSEA. The CDR3 is made up of 11 amino acids. With V trimmed by 6 bases and J by 8 bases, 6 bases remained unmatched. As DNA, the CDR3 is TGCAGCGTCAACAGGGGTGCAGGCTACACCTTC. Amino acid sequence: CSVNRGAGYTF. Complete variable domain (other parts from reference TRBV29-1 and TRBJ1-2): SAVISQKPSRDICQRGTSLTIQCQVDSQVTMMFWYRQQPGQSLTLIATANQGSEATYESGFVIDKFPISRPNLTFSTLTVSNMSPEDSSIYLCSVNRGAGYTFGSGTRLTVV.

J is TRBJ2-7 and V is TRBV5-1, with TRBD2 matching over 7 bases. CDR1 and CDR2 from the germline V gene are SGHRS and YFSETQ. The CDR3 length is 15 residues. The junction had 9 bases not matched to a gene; V was cut back by 1 base and J by 5 bases. CDR3 DNA sequence: TGCGCCAGCAGCTTGTCACCGGGAGGATTTGACGAGCAGTACTTC. Its translation is CASSLSPGGFDEQYF.

The CDR3 region is CASSVHSGVGNTIYF. The DNA of the CDR3 is TGTGCCAGCAGTGTTCATTCAGGGGTTGGAAACACCATATATTTT. The chain is built from TRBV2 and TRBJ1-3; D might be TRBD1 (6 bases). Trimming took 4 bases from V and 3 from J, leaving 13 bases between them. Germline V gives CDR1 SNHLY, CDR2 FYNNEI. The length of the CDR3 is 15 residues.

This clone was counted a few times. V is TRBV6-4 and J is TRBJ2-3; maybe TRBD1 (5 bases). This CDR3 is built from 13 residues. V dropped 6 bases and J dropped 0 bases, with 7 bases sitting between them. Germline CDR1 MRHNA, CDR2 SNTAGT. This chain's CDR3 is CASRRTSTDTQYF. The CDR3 DNA follows: TGTGCCAGCAGGAGGACAAGCACAGATACGCAGTATTTT.

This clone showed up just a few times. This sequence joins TRBV9 and TRBJ2-3, with no clear D. V shed 0 bases and J shed 7 bases, with 15 bases lying between them. Germline CDR1 SGDLS, CDR2 YYNGEE. The CDR3 has 15 residues. CDR3 amino acids: CASSVGLPWRNTQYF. The CDR3 nucleotides read TGTGCCAGCAGCGTAGGTCTACCTTGGCGGAATACGCAGTATTTT. Looking up the rest from reference TRBV9 and TRBJ2-3 gives the full variable domain: DSGVTQTPKHLITATGQRVTLRCSPRSGDLSVYWYQQSLDQGLQFLIQYYNGEERAKGNILERFSAQQFPDLHSELNLSSLELGDSALYFCASSVGLPWRNTQYFGPGTRLTVL.

The V and J genes are TRBV5-4 and TRBJ1-2, with D maybe TRBD1 (6 bases). Germline assignment: CDR1 SGHNT and CDR2 YYREEE (reference sequence). The CDR3 contains 16 residues. V dropped 3 bases and J dropped 6 bases, with 21 bases sitting between them. CDR3: CASSWGNLQGRDGYTF. The CDR3 DNA is TGTGCCAGCAGCTGGGGGAACCTACAGGGAAGGGATGGCTACACCTTC.

The chain joins TRBV19 to TRBJ2-7, with D unresolved. V was trimmed by 6 bases and J by 2 bases, leaving 17 bases between them. CDR3 length: 15 amino acids. Germline values: CDR1 LNHDA, CDR2 SQIVND (reference sequence). The CDR3 is CASSPDTWIPYEQYF. CDR3 nucleotides: TGTGCCAGTAGCCCCGACACGTGGATCCCCTACGAGCAGTACTTC.

The chain's CDR3 is CASSSTGGKYEQYF. The CDR3 nucleotides are TGCGCCAGCAGCTCGACAGGGGGCAAGTACGAGCAGTACTTC. This chain links TRBV5-1 with TRBJ2-7; 10 bases are shared with TRBD1. The CDR3 has 14 residues. The ends lost 3 bases at V and 4 bases at J; junction bases unmatched: 4. Germline-derived CDR1 and CDR2 are SGHRS and YFSETQ.

The V gene is TRBV9, the J gene TRBJ2-5, with TRBD2 identical over 9 bases. Germline trimming cut 0 bases from V and 5 bases from J; bases unmatched to any gene: 8. From germline, CDR1 is SGDLS and CDR2 YYNGEE. This CDR3 contains 16 residues. Written as DNA, the CDR3 is TGTGCCAGCAGCGTAGTTGGTAGCGGGAGTTACGAGACCCAGTACTTC. This gives the protein CASSVVGSGSYETQYF.

This chain connects TRBV19 to TRBJ2-1, with TRBD2 identical over 12 bases. Trimming cost V 6 bases and J 2 bases; bases outside gene matches: 14. This CDR3 is built from 19 residues. The V gene's germline CDR1 is LNHDA and CDR2 SQIVND (reference sequence). The CDR3 protein is CASRPFRASGRGTYNEQFF. CDR3 DNA sequence: TGTGCCAGTAGGCCCTTTCGGGCTAGCGGGAGGGGGACCTACAATGAGCAGTTCTTC.

This clone came up a few times. This rearrangement joins TRBV25-1 to TRBJ2-7; no definite D call. The CDR3 contains 13 residues. The germline gives CDR1 MGHDK, CDR2 SYGVNS. V lost 7 bases and J lost 0, with 10 bases in between. The CDR3 spells CASTPRYSYEQYF. In DNA form, the CDR3 reads TGTGCCAGCACCCCGAGATACTCCTACGAGCAGTACTTC.

This clone has more than one count but fewer than ten. The chain links TRBV19 to TRBJ2-4, with 7 bases identical to TRBD2. After removal of 1 base from V and 6 bases from J, the junction contained 3 bases not matched to a gene. Germline CDR1 LNHDA, CDR2 SQIVND (reference sequence). This CDR3 spans 14 amino acids. CDR3 protein: CASSIGGLLNIQYF. CDR3 nucleotide sequence: TGTGCCAGTAGTATAGGGGGACTATTAAACATTCAGTACTTC.

V gene TRBV6-5 combines with J gene TRBJ1-2; no definite D call. The germline V gene has CDR1 MNHEY and CDR2 SVGAGI. The CDR3 runs 13 residues. The ends were cut back, 0 bases at V and 5 bases at J, with 7 bases in the middle. The CDR3 DNA reads as TGTGCCAGCAGTTACTCGGCGGATTATGGCTACACCTTC. Translated: CASSYSADYGYTF.

The V call is TRBV15, the J call TRBJ2-5; TRBD2 matches 12 bases. After removal of 1 base from V and 5 bases from J, the junction contained 8 bases not matched to a gene. The length of the CDR3 is 17 residues. Germline V lookup: CDR1 LNHNV, CDR2 YYDKDF (reference sequence). This CDR3 is CATSRGGLAGRFETQYF. In DNA form, the CDR3 reads TGTGCCACCAGCAGAGGCGGACTAGCGGGACGTTTTGAGACCCAGTACTTC.

The chain joins TRBV9 to TRBJ2-1, with 10 nucleotides matching TRBD2. From germline, CDR1 is SGDLS and CDR2 YYNGEE. The CDR3 runs to 17 residues. With V trimmed by 0 bases and J by 6 bases, 9 bases remained unmatched. CDR3 residues: CASSVGLASGSFNEQFF. CDR3 bases: TGTGCCAGCAGCGTAGGGTTGGCTAGCGGGAGTTTCAATGAGCAGTTCTTC.

Comments on this clone: At the DNA level, this CDR3 is encoded by other sequences in the same sample as well. The chain links TRBV5-1 to TRBJ1-1, with unresolved D. Germline CDR1 is SGHRS and CDR2 is YFSETQ. V lost 0 bases and J lost 1, with 4 bases in between. The CDR3 extends over 13 amino acids. CDR3 region: CASSLGGNTEAFF. In DNA form, the CDR3 reads TGCGCCAGCAGCTTGGGAGGGAACACTGAAGCTTTCTTT.

The chain is built from TRBV19 and TRBJ2-2, with D possibly TRBD2 on 7 matching bases. Germline assignment: CDR1 LNHDA and CDR2 SQIVND (reference sequence). The CDR3 sequence is 15 residues long. V was cut by 6 bases and J by 4 bases, with 15 bases left in between. CDR3 residues: CASRERDTPTGELFF. The CDR3 DNA follows: TGTGCCAGTAGGGAGCGGGACACCCCCACCGGGGAGCTGTTTTTT. Supplemented by reference TRBV19 and TRBJ2-2, the full variable domain reads DGGITQSPKYLFRKEGQNVTLSCEQNLNHDAMYWYRQDPGQGLRLIYYSQIVNDFQKGDIAEGYSVSREKKESFPLTVTSAQKNPTAFYLCASRERDTPTGELFFGEGSRLTVL.

V usage is TRBV11-3 and J usage is TRBJ2-5; D unresolved. The CDR3 runs 13 residues. CDR1 is SGHNT and CDR2 is YENEEA in the germline V gene. V shed 1 base and J shed 5 bases, with 8 bases lying between them. CDR3 bases: TGTGCCAGCAGCTTAGCCCGGGTGGAGACCCAGTACTTC. Protein: CASSLARVETQYF.

V and J are TRBV5-4 and TRBJ2-3, with D perhaps TRBD2 (6 bases). The CDR3 extends over 15 amino acids. Trimming removed 3 bases at V and 5 bases at J, with 16 bases between. Germline CDR1 and CDR2: SGHNT and YYREEE (reference sequence). The chain's CDR3 is CASSSPGTLEDTQYF. DNA of the CDR3: TGTGCCAGCAGCTCTCCTGGGACTCTCGAAGATACGCAGTATTTT.

The V and J genes are TRBV10-3 and TRBJ2-3; TRBD2 aligns across 8 bases. This CDR3 is built from 14 residues. The ends lost 8 bases at V and 0 bases at J; junction bases unmatched: 4. Looked up from germline, CDR1 is ENHRY and CDR2 is SYGVKD. CDR3 DNA sequence: TGTGCCATCGGGTCTAGCGGGAGCACAGATACGCAGTATTTT. Translated, it gives CAIGSSGSTDTQYF.

The rearrangement uses TRBV27 and TRBJ2-7, with TRBD2 matching over 10 bases. Per germline, CDR1 MNHEY and CDR2 SMNVEV (reference sequence). V gave up 1 base and J gave up 2 bases; unmatched junction bases: 5. The CDR3 extends over 16 amino acids. The CDR3, as DNA: TGTGCCAGCAGTTTATTAGCGGGAGGATCCCCCTACGAGCAGTACTTC. Encoded protein: CASSLLAGGSPYEQYF.